These T cell receptor beta chains were read from a single sample in a study of shared clonotypes between healthy human individuals. TCRdb keeps only in-frame clones here, not all; method: immunoSEQ multiplex PCR. Of 1,400,000 or so clones in the sample, approximately 98.5% were seen once. Sequencing input: naive CD4+ T cells sorted from blood. Receptor source: a young man in good health. Both conserved end residues are part of each CDR3. Each record gives: CDR3 length, V gene, J gene, CDR3 protein.

CDR3 length: 11; V gene: TRBV7-2; J gene: TRBJ2-7; CDR3 protein: CASSLVHEQYF
CDR3 length: 12; V gene: TRBV18; J gene: TRBJ1-1; CDR3 protein: CASSAGGTEAFF
CDR3 length: 16; V gene: TRBV6-5; J gene: TRBJ2-1; CDR3 protein: CASSLPTSGAYNEQFF
CDR3 length: 13; V gene: TRBV5-6; J gene: TRBJ2-3; CDR3 protein: CASSPQGGDTQYF
CDR3 length: 16; V gene: TRBV10-3; J gene: TRBJ2-7; CDR3 protein: CAISEGSVVTTYEQYF
CDR3 length: 13; V gene: TRBV11-2; J gene: TRBJ2-7; CDR3 protein: CASGKAQLYEQYF
CDR3 length: 14; V gene: TRBV5-1; J gene: TRBJ2-7; CDR3 protein: CASSPQGIHYEQYF
CDR3 length: 13; V gene: TRBV7-8; J gene: TRBJ2-7; CDR3 protein: CATQLRGGYEQYF
CDR3 length: 13; V gene: TRBV5-1; J gene: TRBJ2-5; CDR3 protein: CASSFDSEETQYF
CDR3 length: 14; V gene: TRBV6-1; J gene: TRBJ1-2; CDR3 protein: CASSAGQGARGYTF
CDR3 length: 14; V gene: TRBV5-6; J gene: TRBJ2-7; CDR3 protein: CASSLAGGSYEQYF